The sequence of this T cell receptor beta chain was determined in a study of control samples from healthy donors and cancer patients. The CDR3 covers 14 residues. The germline gives CDR1 SGHTS, CDR2 YDEGEE. V was clipped by 4 bases and J by 11 bases; unmatched bases: 11. The assay was immunoSEQ multiplex PCR, and TCRdb's table has in-frame clones only and misses some. This table lists under 200,000 clones. The V gene is TRBV5-8, the J gene TRBJ1-5; TRBD1 matches 8 bases. The clonotype was recovered from a young woman in good health. Sequenced sample: blood. The CDR3 coding sequence is TGTGCCAGCAGCCGGGGACAGGCCCTCGGGTCCCAGCATTTT. Its protein is CASSRGQALGSQHF.